The rows below give T cell receptor beta chains drawn from one sample of a study of human T cells and chemical hapten exposure. TCRdb redid the calling of the RACE reads with MiXCR, one entry per CDR3 protein. This sample has 150,000 or so distinct CDR3 sequences; about 14% occur once, and the top ten carry 1.7%. The source material was whole blood, sampled in connection with sensitization to the hapten diphenylcyclopropenone (DPC). These receptor sequences come from a woman under 40 with alopecia areata. Some clones in this sample may be carry-over from other donors' samples. Each CDR3 is given with its conserved first and last residue. A D gene is named only where the DNA matches it firmly. The size entry is marked missing in some rows and otherwise reads once, few, many or a size class.

j_gene: TRBJ1-6
len: 16
v_gene: TRBV28
d_gene: .
abundance: .
CDR3nt: TGTGCCAGCAGTTTCGGGACGGACTCCTATAATTCACCCCTCCACTTT
CDR3aa: CASSFGTDSYNSPLHF

j_gene: TRBJ1-1
len: 13
v_gene: TRBV27
d_gene: .
abundance: .
CDR3nt: TGTGCCAGTTCTTCCCACGAGAGGACTGAAGCTTTCTTT
CDR3aa: CASSSHERTEAFF

j_gene: TRBJ2-7
len: 15
v_gene: TRBV20-1
d_gene: TRBD2
abundance: few
CDR3nt: TGCAGTGCTAGTGAGGTGGGACTAGCGGCCTACGAGCAGTACTTC
CDR3aa: CSASEVGLAAYEQYF

j_gene: TRBJ1-5
len: 16
v_gene: TRBV4-2
d_gene: .
abundance: few
CDR3nt: TGTGCCAGCAGCCAAGCCGGCGATTCGAGCAATCAGCCCCAGCATTTT
CDR3aa: CASSQAGDSSNQPQHF

j_gene: TRBJ2-2
len: 16
v_gene: TRBV7-2
d_gene: TRBD2
abundance: .
CDR3nt: TGTGCCAGCAGCTTAAATCAACTAGCGGGGTCCGGGGAGCTGTTTTTT
CDR3aa: CASSLNQLAGSGELFF

j_gene: TRBJ1-5
len: 17
v_gene: TRBV12-5
d_gene: TRBD1
abundance: few
CDR3nt: TGTGCTAGTGGTTTGGTAGATGGACAGGTAAACAATCAGCCCCAGCATTTT
CDR3aa: CASGLVDGQVNNQPQHF

j_gene: TRBJ1-4
len: 14
v_gene: TRBV29-1
d_gene: .
abundance: few
CDR3nt: TGCAGCGTTGTGGAGGGGGTGGTAGATGAAAAACTGTTTTTT
CDR3aa: CSVVEGVVDEKLFF

j_gene: TRBJ2-7
len: 14
v_gene: TRBV19
d_gene: TRBD2
abundance: many
CDR3nt: TGTGCCAGCGGGGATAGCGGGAGCCTCTACGAGCAGTACTTC
CDR3aa: CASGDSGSLYEQYF

j_gene: TRBJ1-1
len: 12
v_gene: TRBV7-9
d_gene: .
abundance: many
CDR3nt: TGTGCCAGCTTGTCCGGGGACGCTGAAGCTTTCTTT
CDR3aa: CASLSGDAEAFF

j_gene: TRBJ1-2
len: 15
v_gene: TRBV20-1
d_gene: .
abundance: .
CDR3nt: TGCAGTGCTAGACCCCTAGGACGTCCTAACTATGGCTACACCTTC
CDR3aa: CSARPLGRPNYGYTF

j_gene: TRBJ1-3
len: 14
v_gene: TRBV10-3
d_gene: .
abundance: .
CDR3nt: TGTGCCATCCGGGATAATACCTCTGGAAACACCATATATTTT
CDR3aa: CAIRDNTSGNTIYF

j_gene: TRBJ2-2
len: 12
v_gene: TRBV29-1
d_gene: TRBD2
abundance: .
CDR3nt: TGCAGCGTTGGTAGCGGGCTCGGGGAGCTGTTTTTT
CDR3aa: CSVGSGLGELFF

j_gene: TRBJ2-5
len: 11
v_gene: TRBV7-2
d_gene: .
abundance: few
CDR3nt: TGTGCCAGCAGCTCCGTCAAGACCCAGTACTTC
CDR3aa: CASSSVKTQYF

j_gene: TRBJ2-5
len: 11
v_gene: TRBV28
d_gene: .
abundance: .
CDR3nt: TGTGCCAGCAGTTTGTCAGGGACCCAGTACTTC
CDR3aa: CASSLSGTQYF

j_gene: TRBJ2-5
len: 14
v_gene: TRBV7-7
d_gene: .
abundance: few
CDR3nt: TGTGCCAGCAGCTTAGGTCTATCCGAAGAGACCCAGTACTTC
CDR3aa: CASSLGLSEETQYF

j_gene: TRBJ2-7
len: 14
v_gene: TRBV7-2
d_gene: TRBD2
abundance: few
CDR3nt: TGTGCCAGCAGCTTAGTAACTAGCGGCTACGAGCAGTACTTC
CDR3aa: CASSLVTSGYEQYF

j_gene: TRBJ1-1
len: 15
v_gene: TRBV5-5
d_gene: .
abundance: .
CDR3nt: TGTGCCAGCAGCTTGGAGGGCAGGGAGGCCACTGAAGCTTTCTTT
CDR3aa: CASSLEGREATEAFF

j_gene: TRBJ2-1
len: 15
v_gene: TRBV5-6
d_gene: .
abundance: .
CDR3nt: TGTGCCAGCAGCTCCATTGACTACTCCTACAATGAGCAGTTCTTC
CDR3aa: CASSSIDYSYNEQFF

j_gene: TRBJ1-1
len: 13
v_gene: TRBV15
d_gene: .
abundance: .
CDR3nt: TGTGCCACCAGCCTAGCACCCAACACTGAAGCTTTCTTT
CDR3aa: CATSLAPNTEAFF

j_gene: TRBJ2-6
len: 15
v_gene: TRBV2
d_gene: .
abundance: .
CDR3nt: TGTGCCAGCAGTGAAGGTTTGACTGGGGCCAACGTCCTGACTTTC
CDR3aa: CASSEGLTGANVLTF

j_gene: TRBJ1-4
len: 14
v_gene: TRBV30
d_gene: .
abundance: .
CDR3nt: TGTGCCTGGGCCGAAGGGTCAACTAATGAAAAACTGTTTTTT
CDR3aa: CAWAEGSTNEKLFF

j_gene: TRBJ2-7
len: 14
v_gene: TRBV11-2
d_gene: .
abundance: .
CDR3nt: TGTGCCAGCAGCTTAATGGAGGCTTCCTACGAGCAGTACTTC
CDR3aa: CASSLMEASYEQYF

j_gene: TRBJ2-1
len: 15
v_gene: TRBV7-9
d_gene: .
abundance: few
CDR3nt: TGTGCCAGCACTCCTTGGGGGAGCTCCTACAATGAGCAGTTCTTC
CDR3aa: CASTPWGSSYNEQFF

j_gene: TRBJ2-3
len: 16
v_gene: TRBV7-2
d_gene: TRBD2
abundance: .
CDR3nt: TGTGCCAGCAGCTTAGTGGGCGGGGGGGCCTCAGATACGCAGTATTTT
CDR3aa: CASSLVGGGASDTQYF

j_gene: TRBJ2-1
len: 14
v_gene: TRBV7-9
d_gene: .
abundance: .
CDR3nt: TGTGCCAGCTGGGGAGGGGGACTTGGGAATGAGCAGTTCTTC
CDR3aa: CASWGGGLGNEQFF

j_gene: TRBJ2-7
len: 15
v_gene: TRBV28
d_gene: .
abundance: many
CDR3nt: TGTGCCAGCAGTTCCGCGGGGACACCAACCTACGAGCAGTACTTC
CDR3aa: CASSSAGTPTYEQYF

j_gene: TRBJ1-6
len: 14
v_gene: TRBV7-9
d_gene: .
abundance: few
CDR3nt: TGTGCCAGCAGCTTAGCCAGCCCCAATTCACCCCTCCACTTT
CDR3aa: CASSLASPNSPLHF

j_gene: TRBJ2-7
len: 14
v_gene: TRBV28
d_gene: .
abundance: .
CDR3nt: TGTGCCAGCAGTTACGGGGTTCCCTCTTACGAGCAGTACTTC
CDR3aa: CASSYGVPSYEQYF

j_gene: TRBJ2-3
len: 12
v_gene: TRBV2
d_gene: .
abundance: many
CDR3nt: TGTGCCAGCAAGGGGAACACAGATACGCAGTATTTT
CDR3aa: CASKGNTDTQYF

j_gene: TRBJ2-1
len: 15
v_gene: TRBV5-1
d_gene: .
abundance: .
CDR3nt: TGCGCCAGCAGCTTGTCCAGTAGGGGTAACAATGAGCAGTTCTTC
CDR3aa: CASSLSSRGNNEQFF

j_gene: TRBJ2-5
len: 13
v_gene: TRBV4-3
d_gene: TRBD2
abundance: .
CDR3nt: TGCGCCAGCAGCCCAGCGGGGAGCGGGACCCAGTACTTC
CDR3aa: CASSPAGSGTQYF

j_gene: TRBJ2-1
len: 14
v_gene: TRBV29-1
d_gene: TRBD2
abundance: .
CDR3nt: TGCAGCGTTGAAGGACTAGCGGGAGTCTATGAGCAGTTCTTC
CDR3aa: CSVEGLAGVYEQFF

j_gene: TRBJ2-7
len: 15
v_gene: TRBV28
d_gene: .
abundance: many
CDR3nt: TGTGCCAGCAGGATGTCGGGGCAATTCTCGAACGAGCAGTACTTC
CDR3aa: CASRMSGQFSNEQYF

j_gene: TRBJ1-6
len: 13
v_gene: TRBV10-1
d_gene: TRBD1
abundance: few
CDR3nt: TGCGCCAGCAGTGGACAGGGACATTCACCCCTCCACTTT
CDR3aa: CASSGQGHSPLHF

j_gene: TRBJ2-7
len: 15
v_gene: TRBV10-3
d_gene: TRBD1
abundance: .
CDR3nt: TGTGCCATCAGTGAGGGACAGGGGAGTGGGTACGAGCAGTACTTC
CDR3aa: CAISEGQGSGYEQYF

j_gene: TRBJ2-3
len: 10
v_gene: TRBV30
d_gene: .
abundance: .
CDR3nt: TGTGCCTGTAACACAGATACGCAGTATTTT
CDR3aa: CACNTDTQYF

j_gene: TRBJ2-2
len: 15
v_gene: TRBV5-1
d_gene: .
abundance: .
CDR3nt: TGCGCCAGCAGCTTGACTCAGGGAGATGCCGGGGAGCTGTTTTTT
CDR3aa: CASSLTQGDAGELFF

j_gene: TRBJ1-4
len: 14
v_gene: TRBV12-3/TRBV12-4
d_gene: TRBD1
abundance: few
CDR3nt: TGTGCCAGCAGCTCCACAGGGGAGGATGAAAAACTGTTTTTT
CDR3aa: CASSSTGEDEKLFF

j_gene: TRBJ2-5
len: 12
v_gene: TRBV29-1
d_gene: .
abundance: .
CDR3nt: TGCAGCGTTGAACGCCAGCAAGAGACCCAGTACTTC
CDR3aa: CSVERQQETQYF

j_gene: TRBJ2-1
len: 16
v_gene: TRBV6-5
d_gene: .
abundance: many
CDR3nt: TGTGCCAGCAGTTACTCGTGGGACTCCTCCTACAATGAGCAGTTCTTC
CDR3aa: CASSYSWDSSYNEQFF

j_gene: TRBJ2-1
len: 17
v_gene: TRBV27
d_gene: TRBD1
abundance: few
CDR3nt: TGTGCCAGCAGTTTCCTCACGCTCCGGGACAGAAACAATGAGCAGTTCTTC
CDR3aa: CASSFLTLRDRNNEQFF

j_gene: TRBJ2-5
len: 13
v_gene: TRBV29-1
d_gene: TRBD2
abundance: few
CDR3nt: TGCAGCGTCTGGACTAGCGGCCAAGAGACCCAGTACTTC
CDR3aa: CSVWTSGQETQYF

j_gene: TRBJ1-4
len: 15
v_gene: TRBV29-1
d_gene: .
abundance: few
CDR3nt: TGCAGCGTTGAAGTAGGGGCAGGGGCCAGTGAAAAACTGTTTTTT
CDR3aa: CSVEVGAGASEKLFF

j_gene: TRBJ2-1
len: 15
v_gene: TRBV10-1
d_gene: TRBD1
abundance: .
CDR3nt: TGCGCCAGCAGTCTCGGGACAGGGGAATACAATGAGCAGTTCTTC
CDR3aa: CASSLGTGEYNEQFF